The source of this TCR beta chain is a study of response to subunit inactivated influenza vaccine (dated by TCRdb to 2016 to 2018). Study-level background: Deep quantitative T cell receptor repertoire profiling was used in the study to track responses to a trivalent subunit inactivated influenza vaccine.

This clonotype was counted a few times. No antigen is known for it. Base quality data are lacking; no much larger clone is found one base away. Study-wide conclusions, independent of this receptor: It was suggested by the authors that each seasonal influenza vaccination may recruit only a limited number of new T cells.

Library preparation used RT-PCR. The reads were generated on an Illumina HiSeq 2500. TCRdb reprocessed the public reads (quality trimming at Q25 with fastp, clone calling with MiXCR) and kept in-frame beta chains. Every distinct CDR3 protein forms one entry, paired with its most common genes and DNA. The sample has about 180,000 distinct CDR3 sequences on record, around 9% of them singletons. Of the sample, around 9.9% falls within the top ten clones. The source material was non-naive T cells sorted from PBMCs, sampled on the day of vaccination. In light of the paper, this sample's cell subset or site label describes: memory T cell fraction. This TCR was recovered from a man aged 50-59 years who received an inactivated influenza vaccine. Donor details come from another sample of the same person, matched by shared clones.

CDR3 sequence: CASSYTGSAGEQFF. In nucleotide form, the sequence is TGTGCCAGCAGTTATACGGGGTCGGCAGGTGAGCAGTTCTTC. The rearrangement combines TRBV6-2 or TRBV6-3 with TRBJ2-1; matching of 5 bases hints at TRBD2 as the D gene. The CDR3 has 14 amino acids, counting the end cysteine and phenylalanine. The sequence is cut down to CDR3 DNA, 42 bases in frame from base 1. As encoded in the germline V gene, CDR1 is MNHEY while CDR2 is SVGEGT. A distance of 15 bases separates the germline ends of V and J, which lose 3 bases and 9 bases respectively.